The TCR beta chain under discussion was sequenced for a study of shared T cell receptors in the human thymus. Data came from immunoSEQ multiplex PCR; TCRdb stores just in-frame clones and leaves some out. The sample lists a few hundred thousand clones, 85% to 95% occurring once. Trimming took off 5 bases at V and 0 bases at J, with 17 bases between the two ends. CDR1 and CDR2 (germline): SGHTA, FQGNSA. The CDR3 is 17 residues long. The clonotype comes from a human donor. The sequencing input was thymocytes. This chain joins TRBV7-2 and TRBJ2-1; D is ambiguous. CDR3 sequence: CASSPLSTESSYNEQFF. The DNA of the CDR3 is TGTGCCAGCAGCCCCTTAAGCACGGAGAGCTCCTACAATGAGCAGTTCTTC.